Detailed here is one T cell receptor (beta chain). Antigen: not known. These data originate in a study of T cells after yellow fever vaccination. V dropped 3 bases and J dropped 4; count of bases not matched to a gene: 5. The CDR3 length is 15 residues. Germline V gene lookup returns CDR1 LGHNA and CDR2 YSLEER. Study-wide points: Among primary-vaccination clones, most reappeared after the booster, at roughly 96% for CD4 and roughly 88% for CD8.

Using its own MiXCR run on the 5' RACE reads, TCRdb lists one record per CDR3 protein. The sample records about 500,000 distinct CDR3 sequences, around 16% being singletons. The chain employs TRBV4-3 and TRBJ2-5, with 10 bases identical to TRBD1. The TCR sequence derives from a young man who received the YFV17D yellow fever vaccine. This sample comprised PBMCs, obtained 5 to 6 days after the first yellow fever vaccination. This chain's CDR3 is CASSQDRGYGETQYF. DNA for the CDR3: TGCGCCAGCAGCCAGGACAGGGGGTACGGAGAGACCCAGTACTTC.